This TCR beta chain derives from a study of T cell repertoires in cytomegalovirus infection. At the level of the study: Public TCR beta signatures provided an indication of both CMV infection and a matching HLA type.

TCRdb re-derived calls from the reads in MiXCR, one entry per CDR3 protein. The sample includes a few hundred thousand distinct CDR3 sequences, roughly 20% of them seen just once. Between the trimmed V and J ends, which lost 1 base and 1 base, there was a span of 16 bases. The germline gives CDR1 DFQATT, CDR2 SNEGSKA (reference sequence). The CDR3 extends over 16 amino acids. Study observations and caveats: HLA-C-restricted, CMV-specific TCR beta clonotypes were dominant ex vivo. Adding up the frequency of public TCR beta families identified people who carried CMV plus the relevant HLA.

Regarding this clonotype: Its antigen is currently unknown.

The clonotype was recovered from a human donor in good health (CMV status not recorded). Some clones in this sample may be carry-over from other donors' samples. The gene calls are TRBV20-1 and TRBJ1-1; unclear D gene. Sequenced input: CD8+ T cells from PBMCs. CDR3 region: CSARAPNEKGNTEAFF. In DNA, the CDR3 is TGCAGTGCTAGAGCCCCAAACGAGAAGGGGAACACTGAAGCTTTCTTT.